The TCR beta chain described here comes from a study of shared clonotypes between healthy human individuals. The assay was immunoSEQ multiplex PCR, and TCRdb's table has in-frame clones only and misses some. The sample contains under 2,500,000 clones, about 94% of which appear only once. The J segment lost 7 bases and the V segment lost 1 base, leaving 7 bases of the junction unmatched. CDR1 is SGHRS and CDR2 is YFSETQ in the germline V gene. This CDR3 spans 15 amino acids. Sequencing input: naive CD4+ T cells sorted from blood. Subset defined: CD45RA+ positively selected. The receptor's source is a man between 18 and 35 years old in good health. The chain couples TRBV5-1 to TRBJ1-4, with 7 positions matching TRBD1. CDR3 bases: TGCGCCAGCAGCTTGATGGGGCAGGGGGTTGAAAAACTGTTTTTT. Translation gives CASSLMGQGVEKLFF.